This TCR beta chain is from a study of blood T cell repertoires in COVID-19. CDR3 length: 16 residues. Per germline, CDR1 SEHNR and CDR2 FQNEAQ (reference sequence). J was trimmed by 3 bases and V by 5 bases; bases with no gene match: 8. Repertoires were generated with immunoSEQ multiplex PCR, while TCRdb's copy carries only in-frame clones and drops some. The data show 110,000 or so clones, about 90% seen once. This clone is a singleton in its sample. The sequence derives from a woman in her forties or fifties with acute or convalescent COVID-19. Material for sequencing was peripheral blood. The chain employs TRBV7-9 and TRBJ2-5; TRBD2 matches 11 bases. CDR3 loop: CASSIRLAGGKETQYF. The CDR3 DNA is TGTGCCAGCAGCATCCGATTAGCGGGGGGGAAAGAGACCCAGTACTTC. The full variable domain, with the rest looked up from reference TRBV7-9 and TRBJ2-5, is DTGVSQNPRHKITKRGQNVTFRCDPISEHNRLYWYRQTLGQGPEFLTYFQNEAQLEKSRLLSDRFSAERPKGSFSTLEIQRTEQGDSAMYLCASSIRLAGGKETQYFGPGTRLLVL.